Here is one T cell receptor (beta chain) with its context. Its antigen is as yet unknown. This record belongs to a study of CD8 T cells in ankylosing spondylitis. Trimming left V 1 base short and J 3 bases short, with 15 bases between. Per germline, CDR1 LGHNA and CDR2 YNFKEQ. The CDR3 totals 17 residues. Findings and limits, study-wide: Clones linked to the disease showed a CD8+ phenotype. They occurred at relatively low frequencies in peripheral blood. Earlier work had already found some motif variants in reactive arthritis synovial fluid and blood. A TCR beta motif of fewer than 10 highly homologous variants seemed to mark ankylosing spondylitis blood. Researchers reportedly found disease-linked clones significantly enriched in matched ankylosing spondylitis synovial fluid.

The authors made TCR beta libraries by quantitative 5'-RACE with molecular barcodes. A single record per CDR3 protein comes from TCRdb applying MiXCR to the 5' RACE reads. The table records 700,000 to 1,000,000 distinct CDR3 sequences, approximately 12% of them present only once. The sample taken for sequencing was blood, either unsorted or a sorted T cell fraction (not recorded which). This chain uses TRBV4-2 with TRBJ2-2; possible D gene TRBD2, 5 bases. The source is a male donor with ankylosing spondylitis. The CDR3 coding sequence is TGTGCCAGCAGCCAAGCGGGGTCGGCGGGCCACACCGGGGAGCTGTTTTTT. Translating it yields CASSQAGSAGHTGELFF.